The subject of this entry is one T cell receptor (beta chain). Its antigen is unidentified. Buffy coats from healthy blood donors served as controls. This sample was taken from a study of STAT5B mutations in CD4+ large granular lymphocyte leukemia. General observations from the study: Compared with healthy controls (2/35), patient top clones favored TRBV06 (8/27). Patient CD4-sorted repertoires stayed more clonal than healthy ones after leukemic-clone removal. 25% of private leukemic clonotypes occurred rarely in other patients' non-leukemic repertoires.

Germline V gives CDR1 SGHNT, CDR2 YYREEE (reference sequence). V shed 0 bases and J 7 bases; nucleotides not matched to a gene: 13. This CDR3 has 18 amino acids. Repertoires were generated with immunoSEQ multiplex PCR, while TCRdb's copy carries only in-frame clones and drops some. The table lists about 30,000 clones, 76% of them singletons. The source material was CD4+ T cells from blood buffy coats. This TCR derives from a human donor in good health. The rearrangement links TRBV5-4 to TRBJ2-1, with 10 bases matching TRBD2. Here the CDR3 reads CASSLAGWSGRVSNEQFF. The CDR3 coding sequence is TGTGCCAGCAGCTTGGCGGGATGGAGCGGGAGGGTTTCTAATGAGCAGTTCTTC.